The clone carrying this TCR beta chain was detected only once. Its target is unknown. The sample originates from a study of shared clonotypes between healthy human individuals. The V segment lost 3 bases and the J segment 0 bases; nucleotides outside the gene matches: 5. Germline lookup yields CDR1 SGDLS and CDR2 YYNGEE. The CDR3 consists of 15 residues. The assay was carried out at the deep level. This table comes from immunoSEQ multiplex PCR, and its TCRdb copy is limited to in-frame clones, with some not included. This sample has roughly 300,000 clones; around nine tenths occur once, and the top ten carry roughly 15%. Findings and caveats of the study: Represented genetic and exposure-history diversity was restricted by having few donors.

The V call is TRBV9, the J call TRBJ2-7, with 8 bases aligning to TRBD2. Material for sequencing was memory CD8+ T cells sorted from blood. Subset indicated: CD45RO+ cells pooled with CCR7-negative TemRA cells. The origin of this receptor is a man younger than 35 in good health. The CDR3 bases are TGTGCCAGCAGCGCCGCGGGAGGCGGCTCCTACGAGCAGTACTTC. Encoded protein: CASSAAGGGSYEQYF.